The 16 T cell receptor beta chains in this list originate from one sample, sequenced in a study of tumor-infiltrating lymphocytes in primary liver carcinoma. Priming with a constant-region primer yielded TCR beta cDNA from about 510 ng total RNA. Three rounds of nested multiplex PCR with slightly modified ARM-PCR produced TCR beta libraries. The first two PCR rounds used TRBV1-TRBV30 primers with a Cbeta primer, nine to eleven cycles each. From the multiplex PCR reads, TCRdb called clonotypes with MiXCR, one entry per CDR3 protein. The sample lists roughly 80,000 distinct CDR3 sequences; about 70% were seen once. Scientists recovered RNA and DNA together from roughly 21-30 mg of unsorted bulk tissue. Sample: liver tumor tissue from sampling region 4. Subset reported: tumor region T4, right-lateral pole. These receptors were taken from a woman in her sixties or seventies with primary liver carcinoma and hepatitis B virus infection.

Comment on this clonotype: This clone may be a read error of a much larger clone one base away. The rearrangement joins TRBV28 to TRBJ2-2; D possibly corresponds to TRBD1 (6 bases). Deletions cut 5 bases from V and 10 bases from J, with 17 bases between. There are 14 residues in the CDR3. Germline CDR1 is MDHEN and CDR2 is SYDVKM. DNA of the CDR3: TGTGCCAGCAGTACCACCAGGGGCTCTGAGGAGCTGTTTTTT. Its translation is CASSTTRGSEELFF.

In regard to this clonotype: Its ends do not fully match the called genes, so a read error is possible. The CDR3 is CSVGDSIDTQYF. The CDR3 DNA sequence: TGCAGCGTGGGGGACAGCATAGATACCCAGTATTTT. The chain has TRBV29-1 and TRBJ2-3; 7 bases align to TRBD1. The CDR3 spans 12 residues. The germline CDR1 and CDR2 sequences are SQVTM and ANQGSEA.

About this clonotype: Because the CDR3 is missing its conserved closing phenylalanine or tryptophan, this is likely a read error. This chain links TRBV29-1 with TRBJ2-3; 15 positions agree with TRBD2. Germline lookup yields CDR1 SQVTM and CDR2 ANQGSEA. The CDR3 totals 15 residues. The CDR3 DNA follows: TGCAGTGTTCTGGGACTAGCGGGAGGATCAAATACGCAGTATTCT. Translated, it gives CSVLGLAGGSNTQYS.

Worth noting for this clonotype: The final CDR3 position lacks the conserved phenylalanine or tryptophan, pointing to a likely read error. V and J are TRBV6-4 and TRBJ2-3, with 10 bases aligning to TRBD1. V was pared by 2 bases and J by 1 base, with 0 bases of the junction left unmatched. This CDR3 spans 15 amino acids. Looked up from germline, CDR1 is MRHNA and CDR2 is SNTAGT. DNA for the CDR3: TGTGCCAGCAGTGACGGGACAGGGGGCACAGATACGCAGTATCTT. Residues: CASSDGTGGTDTQYL.

About this clonotype itself: An end of the junction does not agree with germline; a read error may underlie this. This chain connects TRBV4-2 to TRBJ1-1; D unclear. CDR1 is LGHNA and CDR2 is YNFKEQ in the germline V gene. The CDR3 sequence is 15 residues long. The DNA of the CDR3 is TGTGCTAGCAGCCAAGGTGACGGACTGAACACTGATGCTCTCTTT. Its protein product is CASSQGDGLNTDALF.

For this clonotype: At one of its ends the junction is not consistent with the germline gene, which may arise from a read error. The chain combines TRBV11-2 with TRBJ1-1, with D tentatively TRBD1 (6 bases). Germline loops: CDR1 SGHAT, CDR2 FQNNGV. CDR3 length equals 16 residues. The CDR3 is CASSPPWGARTTEALF. The CDR3 DNA sequence: TGTGCCAGTAGCCCACCCTGGGGGGCGCGTACCACTGAAGCTCTCTTT.

As to this clonotype: The junction shows a germline mismatch at one end, possibly a read error. The chain joins TRBV4-2 to TRBJ2-3; D not resolved. The CDR3 loop spans 14 amino acids. CDR1 is LGHNA and CDR2 is YNFKEQ in the germline V gene. The CDR3 nucleotides are TGTGGCAGCAGCCAACTCGGCGGCACAGATACGCAGTATTTT. It is translated as CGSSQLGGTDTQYF.

The rearrangement joins TRBV28 to TRBJ2-5; 7 nucleotides line up with TRBD2. This CDR3 is built from 15 residues. Germline V gives CDR1 MDHEN, CDR2 SYDVKM. V gave up 5 bases and J gave up 1 base; unmatched junction bases: 7. CDR3 nucleotides: TGTGCCAGCAGTGGCCCGGGAGGCGCCCAAGAGACCCAGTACTTC. It specifies CASSGPGGAQETQYF.

The chain combines TRBV21-1 with TRBJ2-3; TRBD2, the D gene given by the table, was not confirmed from the DNA. TRBV21-1 is a documented pseudogene. CDR3 length equals 20 residues. CDR3 loop: CTSSEGLLAGGGSDTDTQYF. The CDR3 DNA follows: TGTACCAGCAGCGAAGGCCTACTAGCGGGAGGTGGGAGTGACACAGATACGCAGTATTTT.

This clonotype was counted between two and nine times. The conserved phenylalanine or tryptophan is not found at the CDR3 terminus, so this likely reflects a read error. The DNA is left out, because the CDR3 cannot be placed on it with certainty; the CDR3 is given as TCRdb lists it. The chain is built from TRBV6-1 and TRBJ1-2. Germline CDR1 is MNHNS and CDR2 is SASEGT. 13 amino acids form the CDR3, both terminal residues included. The chain's CDR3 is CASSEAASYGYIS.

This clonotype is deemed medium-sized. CDR3 region: CASSGIRDEQFF. The CDR3 bases are TGTGCCAGCAGTGGAATAAGGGATGAGCAGTTCTTC. The V and J genes are TRBV6-1 and TRBJ2-1; no clear D. Deletions cut 4 bases from V and 8 bases from J, with 9 bases between. CDR3 length: 12 residues. Germline assignment: CDR1 MNHNS and CDR2 SASEGT.

Remarks on this clonotype: The junction and the germline gene differ at one end; a read error may be behind it. The chain is built from TRBV11-2 and TRBJ2-3; 7 bases are a match to TRBD2. The V gene's germline CDR1 is SGHAT and CDR2 FQNNGV. The CDR3 spans 15 residues. DNA of the CDR3: TGTGCTAGCAGGCCCTCTGCGACTAGCACAAGTACGCAGTATTTT. Translated: CASRPSATSTSTQYF.

This clonotype appeared a single time. The gene calls are TRBV7-9 and TRBJ2-7; a weak D match, TRBD2 (5 bases). Trimming removed 11 bases from V and 3 bases from J, with 14 bases in between. CDR1 SEHNR and CDR2 FQNEAQ come from the germline V gene (reference sequence). This CDR3 comprises 12 residues. CDR3 in DNA: TGTGCCGGGAGCTTAGCCGACTACGAGCAGTACTTC. Translating gives CAGSLADYEQYF.

About this clonotype itself: At one boundary the junction diverges from the germline segment, which might be a read error. The rearrangement links TRBV2 to TRBJ1-4, with D maybe TRBD1 (6 bases). The length of the CDR3 is 14 residues. From germline, CDR1 is SNHLY and CDR2 FYNNEI. The CDR3: CVSSRDGGGEKLFF. CDR3 DNA sequence: TGTGTCAGCAGCCGCGACGGGGGCGGGGAAAAACTGTTTTTT.

This clonotype was counted once. The CDR3 does not end in the conserved phenylalanine or tryptophan, so this is likely a read error. V and J are TRBV11-2 and TRBJ2-5; TRBD1 matches 7 bases. This CDR3 spans 13 amino acids. CDR1 and CDR2 (germline): SGHAT, FQNNGV. The CDR3 bases are TGTACCAGCAGTTTACAGGGGCTAGAGACCCAGTACATC. Its protein product is CTSSLQGLETQYI.

This clonotype was detected ten times or more. The V and J genes are TRBV5-1 and TRBJ2-3, with 11 nucleotides matching TRBD2. Germline CDR1 and CDR2: SGHRS and YFSETQ. The J segment lost 7 bases and the V segment lost 4 bases, leaving 8 bases of the junction unmatched. The length of the CDR3 is 15 residues. The CDR3 protein is CASSINSGRGYTQYF. The CDR3, as DNA: TGCGCCAGCAGCATCAATAGCGGGAGGGGTTATACGCAGTATTTT. The whole variable domain, remainder taken from reference TRBV5-1 and TRBJ2-3, is KAGVTQTPRYLIKTRGQQVTLSCSPISGHRSVSWYQQTPGQGLQFLFEYFSETQRNKGNFPGRFSGRQFSNSRSEMNVSTLELGDSALYLCASSINSGRGYTQYFGPGTRLTVL.